This T cell receptor beta chain was identified in a study of blood T cell repertoires in COVID-19. Notes on this clone: In the same sample, other DNA sequences code for this CDR3.

The Seattle site enrolled patients during active infection and followed them longitudinally. Methods used by the authors: The authors estimated nucleated cell counts from reference gene primer amplification. Data came from immunoSEQ multiplex PCR; TCRdb stores just in-frame clones and leaves some out. D and trimming come from the DNA, and the V and J calls and clone size come from that table. The sample consists of about 410,000 clones, around nine tenths of them appearing once. The CDR3 has 12 amino acids. Looked up from germline, CDR1 is MDHEN and CDR2 is SYDVKM. V lost 8 bases, J lost 6 bases, and 7 bases stayed unmatched.

This chain uses TRBV28 with TRBJ2-7, with 7 bases lining up with TRBD2. Sequencing input: peripheral blood. The sequence derives from a middle-aged woman with COVID-19, enrolled during active disease. The CDR3 coding sequence is TGTGCCAGCCGCGGGGGTCGGGGCGAGCAGTACTTC. This translates into CASRGGRGEQYF.